This TCR beta chain was found in a study of tumor T cells in aggressive B-cell lymphoma (dated by TCRdb to the late 2010s). The library was made by the immunoSEQ multiplex PCR assay. TCRdb stores this immuneACCESS table with in-frame sequences only. Part of the clones is absent; in the studies checked, under half of the shortfall reflects unresolved V genes, and no reason is known for the rest. This sample holds about 5,600 clones; 82% were observed only once. The biggest ten clones account for 2.8% of the sample. Details on this clone: Which antigen it targets is not known. The record has no base qualities; no much larger clone is one base away.

From the germline V gene, CDR1 is SNHLY and CDR2 is FYNNEI. Trimming accounts for 6 bases at V and 4 bases at J, while the number of junction bases matched to no gene is 2. Inclusive of the bounding cysteine and phenylalanine, the CDR3 is 12 residues long. The sequence is cut down to CDR3 DNA, 36 bases in frame from base 1. The sequence is built from TRBV2 and TRBJ1-1, and 7 junction bases match TRBD1. The sample taken for sequencing was tumor tissue. This clonotype originated in an adult with diffuse large B cell lymphoma. The CDR3 amino acid sequence is: CASRGQTTEAFF. The DNA reads as follows: TGTGCCAGCAGGGGACAGACCACTGAAGCTTTCTTT.